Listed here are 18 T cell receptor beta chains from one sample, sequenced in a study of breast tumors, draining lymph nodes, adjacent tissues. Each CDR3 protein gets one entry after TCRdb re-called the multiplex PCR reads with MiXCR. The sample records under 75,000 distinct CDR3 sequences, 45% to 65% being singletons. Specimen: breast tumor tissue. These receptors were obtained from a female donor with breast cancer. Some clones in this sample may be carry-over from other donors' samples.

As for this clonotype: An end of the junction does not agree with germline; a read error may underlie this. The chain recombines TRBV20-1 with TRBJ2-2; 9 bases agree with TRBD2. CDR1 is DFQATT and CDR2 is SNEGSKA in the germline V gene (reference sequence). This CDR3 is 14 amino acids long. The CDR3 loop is CSATASGNTGELLF. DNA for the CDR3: TGCAGTGCTACAGCTAGCGGGAACACCGGGGAGCTGCTTTTT.

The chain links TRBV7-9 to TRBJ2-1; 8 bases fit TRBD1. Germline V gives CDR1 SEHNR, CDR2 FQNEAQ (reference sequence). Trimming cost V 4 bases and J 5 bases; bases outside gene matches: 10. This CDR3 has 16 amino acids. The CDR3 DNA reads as TGTGCCAGCAGCTCCTCAATCAGGGGGCGCGACAATGAGCAGTTCTTC. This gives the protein CASSSSIRGRDNEQFF. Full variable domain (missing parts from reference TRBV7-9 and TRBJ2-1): DTGVSQNPRHKITKRGQNVTFRCDPISEHNRLYWYRQTLGQGPEFLTYFQNEAQLEKSRLLSDRFSAERPKGSFSTLEIQRTEQGDSAMYLCASSSSIRGRDNEQFFGPGTRLTVL.

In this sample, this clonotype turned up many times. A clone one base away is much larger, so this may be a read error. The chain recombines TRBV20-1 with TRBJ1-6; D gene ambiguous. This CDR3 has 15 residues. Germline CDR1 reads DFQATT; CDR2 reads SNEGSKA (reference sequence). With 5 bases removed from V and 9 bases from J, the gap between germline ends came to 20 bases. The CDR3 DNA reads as TGCAGTGCTCCGTACCATACCCCCACTACTTCACCCCTCCACTTT. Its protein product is CSAPYHTPTTSPLHF.

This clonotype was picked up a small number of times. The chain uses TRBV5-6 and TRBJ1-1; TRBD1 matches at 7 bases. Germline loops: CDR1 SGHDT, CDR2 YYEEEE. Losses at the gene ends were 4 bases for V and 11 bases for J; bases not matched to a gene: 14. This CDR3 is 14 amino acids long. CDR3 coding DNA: TGTGCCAGCAGCATACCGGGACAGAGAAGTAGGGCTTTCTTT. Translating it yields CASSIPGQRSRAFF.

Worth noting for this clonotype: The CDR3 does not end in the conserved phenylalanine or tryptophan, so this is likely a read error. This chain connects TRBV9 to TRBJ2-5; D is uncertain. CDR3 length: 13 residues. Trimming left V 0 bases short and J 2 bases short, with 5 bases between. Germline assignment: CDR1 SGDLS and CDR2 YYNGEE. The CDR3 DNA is TGTGCCAGCAGCGTAGGGCAGCAAGAGACCCAGTACTCC. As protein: CASSVGQQETQYS.

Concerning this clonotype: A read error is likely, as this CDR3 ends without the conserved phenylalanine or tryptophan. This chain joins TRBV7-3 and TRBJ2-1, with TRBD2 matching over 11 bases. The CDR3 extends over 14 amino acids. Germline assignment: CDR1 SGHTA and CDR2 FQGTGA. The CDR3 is CVSKISGGANEQFL. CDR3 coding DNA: TGTGTCAGCAAAATTAGCGGGGGGGCCAATGAGCAGTTCCTC.

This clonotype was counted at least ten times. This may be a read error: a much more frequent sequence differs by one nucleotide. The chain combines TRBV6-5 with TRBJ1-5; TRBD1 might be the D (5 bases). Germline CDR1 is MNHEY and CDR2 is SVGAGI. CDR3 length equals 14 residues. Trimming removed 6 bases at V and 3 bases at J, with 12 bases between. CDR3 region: CASRQDGPNQPQHF. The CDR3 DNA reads TGTGCCAGCAGACAGGACGGTCCCAATCAGCCCCAGCATTTT.

CDR3 residues: CATSDSVQAQYF. CDR3 coding DNA: TGTGCCACCAGTGATTCGGTACAGGCGCAGTATTTT. The gene calls are TRBV24-1 and TRBJ2-3, with a tentative D call TRBD1 (5 bases). The CDR3 runs to 12 residues. CDR1 KGHDR and CDR2 SFDVKD come from the germline V gene. Trimming took 2 bases from V and 10 from J, leaving 9 bases between them.

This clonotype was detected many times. The CDR3 region is CASSLRLAGGSDTQYF. CDR3 DNA: TGTGCCAGCAGCTTGAGACTAGCGGGAGGGTCAGATACGCAGTATTTT. The chain couples TRBV5-8 to TRBJ2-3; TRBD2 matches at 14 bases. The V gene's germline CDR1 is SGHTS and CDR2 YDEGEE. V lost 1 base to trimming and J lost 4 bases; unmatched junction nucleotides: 2. The CDR3 length is 16 residues.

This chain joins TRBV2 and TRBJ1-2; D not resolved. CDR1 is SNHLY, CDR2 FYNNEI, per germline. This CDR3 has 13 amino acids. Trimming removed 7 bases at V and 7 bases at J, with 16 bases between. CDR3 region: CASTYEWGSGYTF. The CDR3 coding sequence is TGTGCCAGCACCTATGAGTGGGGAAGTGGCTACACCTTC.

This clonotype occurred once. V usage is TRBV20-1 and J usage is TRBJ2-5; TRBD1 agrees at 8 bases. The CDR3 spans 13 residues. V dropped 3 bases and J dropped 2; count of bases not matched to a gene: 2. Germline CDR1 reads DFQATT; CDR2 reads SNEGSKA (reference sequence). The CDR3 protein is CSASGQGQETQYF. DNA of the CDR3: TGCAGTGCTAGTGGACAGGGTCAAGAGACCCAGTACTTC.

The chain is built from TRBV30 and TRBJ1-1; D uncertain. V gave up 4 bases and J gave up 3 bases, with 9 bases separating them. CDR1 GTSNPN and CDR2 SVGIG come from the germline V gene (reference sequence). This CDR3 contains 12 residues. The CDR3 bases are TGTGCCTGGACCGAGGGTCACACTGAAGCTTTCTTT. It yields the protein CAWTEGHTEAFF.

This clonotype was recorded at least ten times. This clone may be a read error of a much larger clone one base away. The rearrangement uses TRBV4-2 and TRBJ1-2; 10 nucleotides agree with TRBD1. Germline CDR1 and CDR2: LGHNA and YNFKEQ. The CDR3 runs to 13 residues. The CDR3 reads CASGQGTGVGYTF. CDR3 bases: TGTGCCAGCGGCCAAGGGACAGGGGTTGGCTACACCTTC.

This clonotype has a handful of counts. CDR3 loop: CASSWTGGGGYEQYF. The CDR3 DNA sequence: TGTGCCAGCAGCTGGACAGGGGGCGGGGGTTACGAGCAGTACTTC. V is TRBV2 and J is TRBJ2-7; TRBD1 matches 11 bases. The CDR3 loop spans 15 amino acids. Losses at the gene ends were 6 bases for V and 4 bases for J; bases not matched to a gene: 8. In germline, CDR1 is SNHLY, CDR2 FYNNEI.

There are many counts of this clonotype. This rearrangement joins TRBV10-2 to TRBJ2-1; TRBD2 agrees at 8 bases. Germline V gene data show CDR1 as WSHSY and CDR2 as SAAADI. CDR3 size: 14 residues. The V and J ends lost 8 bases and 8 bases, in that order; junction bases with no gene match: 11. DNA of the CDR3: TGCGCCAGCGGTTGGTCGGGACTAGGGGATGAGCAGTTCTTC. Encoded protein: CASGWSGLGDEQFF.

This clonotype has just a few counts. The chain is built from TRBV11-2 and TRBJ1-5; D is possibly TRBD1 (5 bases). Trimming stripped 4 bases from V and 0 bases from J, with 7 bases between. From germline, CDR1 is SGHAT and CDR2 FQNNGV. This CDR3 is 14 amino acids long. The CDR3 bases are TGTGCCAGCAGCTCTCAGGGTAGCAATCAGCCCCAGCATTTT. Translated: CASSSQGSNQPQHF.

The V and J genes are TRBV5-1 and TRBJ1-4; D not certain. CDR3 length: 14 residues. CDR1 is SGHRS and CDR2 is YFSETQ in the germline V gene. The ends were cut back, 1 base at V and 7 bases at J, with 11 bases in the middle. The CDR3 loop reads CASSLSAFSEKLFF. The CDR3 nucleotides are TGCGCCAGCAGCTTGAGCGCATTTAGTGAAAAACTGTTTTTT.

The CDR3 coding sequence is TGTGCCAGCAGCATCCTTGGGGGGGGAACCTACGAGCAGTACTTC. Translation: CASSILGGGTYEQYF. The chain links TRBV7-9 to TRBJ2-7, with 7 bases fitting TRBD2. This CDR3 spans 15 amino acids. With 5 bases clipped from V and 2 bases from J, the junction kept 9 bases outside the gene matches. Germline V gene lookup returns CDR1 SEHNR and CDR2 FQNEAQ (reference sequence). Using reference TRBV7-9 and TRBJ2-7 for the parts outside the CDR3, the full variable domain is DTGVSQNPRHKITKRGQNVTFRCDPISEHNRLYWYRQTLGQGPEFLTYFQNEAQLEKSRLLSDRFSAERPKGSFSTLEIQRTEQGDSAMYLCASSILGGGTYEQYFGPGTRLTVT.